The TCR beta chain under discussion was sequenced for a study of cytomegalovirus exposure and HLA in healthy donors. PCR employed 60 Vbeta and 13 Jbeta primers. Some clones are missing from TCRdb's copy, which holds only in-frame ones; the method was immunoSEQ multiplex PCR. The sample records roughly 69,000 clones, approximately 71% being singletons. V lost 7 bases, J lost 7 bases, and 7 bases stayed unmatched. CDR3 size: 13 residues. Germline CDR1 GTSNPN, CDR2 SVGIG (reference sequence). The chain combines TRBV30 with TRBJ1-2; 12 bases align to TRBD1. Sequencing used PBMCs. The receptor was isolated from a man aged 45 to 65 in good health and CMV-seronegative. CDR3 amino acids: CAFWDRGLFGYTF. The CDR3 DNA reads TGTGCCTTTTGGGACAGGGGGCTTTTTGGCTACACCTTC.